These T cell receptor beta chains were read from a single sample in a study of shared clonotypes between healthy human individuals. The repertoire was sequenced with immunoSEQ multiplex PCR; TCRdb's copy has only in-frame clones and lacks some. Of 700,000 or so clones in the sample, around 72% are singletons; the top ten hold 1.5% to 2%. Sequencing input: memory CD4+ T cells sorted from blood. Receptors were obtained from a woman aged 25 to 39 in good health. CDR3s include the opening cysteine and the closing phenylalanine or tryptophan. D genes are given only for firm matches. Size values are once, few and many counts, or a class for expanded clones, and some rows have none.

j_gene: TRBJ2-3
d_gene: TRBD2
abundance: NA
v_gene: TRBV4-2
CDR3nt: TGTGCCAGCAGCCCGAGGTGGCTAGCGGAGAAGAGCACAGATACGCAGTATTTT
CDR3aa: CASSPRWLAEKSTDTQYF

j_gene: TRBJ2-1
d_gene: TRBD2
abundance: NA
v_gene: TRBV7-9
CDR3nt: TGTGCCAGCGGCCTGCCGGGACTAGCGGGAGTCGGGCAGTTCTTC
CDR3aa: CASGLPGLAGVGQFF

j_gene: TRBJ1-2
d_gene: NA
abundance: NA
v_gene: TRBV18
CDR3nt: TGTGCCAGCTCACCAAGTACCGAGGGGGTCTATGGCTACACCTTC
CDR3aa: CASSPSTEGVYGYTF

j_gene: TRBJ1-1
d_gene: NA
abundance: NA
v_gene: TRBV7-9
CDR3nt: TGTGCCAGCAGCTTTTCAGGGAACACTGAAGCTTTCTTT
CDR3aa: CASSFSGNTEAFF

j_gene: TRBJ1-4
d_gene: NA
abundance: once
v_gene: TRBV29-1
CDR3nt: TGCAGCGGAGGGACAAGTAATGAAAAACTGTTTTTT
CDR3aa: CSGGTSNEKLFF

j_gene: TRBJ2-7
d_gene: TRBD1
abundance: NA
v_gene: TRBV2
CDR3nt: TGTGCCAGGGGGACAGGGGACGAGCAGTACTTC
CDR3aa: CARGTGDEQYF

j_gene: TRBJ1-4
d_gene: NA
abundance: NA
v_gene: TRBV5-3
CDR3nt: TGTGCCAGTCTTTGGGCGGGGGCTAATGAAAAACTGTTTTTT
CDR3aa: CASLWAGANEKLFF

j_gene: TRBJ1-5
d_gene: NA
abundance: NA
v_gene: TRBV18
CDR3nt: TGTGCCAGCTCCAAAGGGTCGGCCGAGAATCAGCCCCAGCATTTT
CDR3aa: CASSKGSAENQPQHF

j_gene: TRBJ2-7
d_gene: NA
abundance: NA
v_gene: TRBV6-5
CDR3nt: TGTGCCAGCAGTTACAAAGGGCAAGCCTACGAGCAGTACTTC
CDR3aa: CASSYKGQAYEQYF

j_gene: TRBJ2-5
d_gene: NA
abundance: NA
v_gene: TRBV6-1
CDR3nt: TGTGCCAGCAGTCCCCGACCTAAGACTCAAGAGACCCAGTACTTC
CDR3aa: CASSPRPKTQETQYF

j_gene: TRBJ2-6
d_gene: TRBD2
abundance: NA
v_gene: TRBV25-1
CDR3nt: TGTGCCAGTCGACCGGGACTAGCGAGTTCTGGGGCCAACGTCCTGACTTTC
CDR3aa: CASRPGLASSGANVLTF

j_gene: TRBJ2-2
d_gene: NA
abundance: NA
v_gene: TRBV9
CDR3nt: TGTGCCAGCAGCCCACACAATCCCGCGGCCGGGGAGCTGTTTTTT
CDR3aa: CASSPHNPAAGELFF

j_gene: TRBJ2-1
d_gene: NA
abundance: once
v_gene: TRBV7-3
CDR3nt: TGTGCCAGCAGCTTAATTCCCGGGGAAAGCTCCTACAATGAGCAGTTCTTC
CDR3aa: CASSLIPGESSYNEQFF

j_gene: TRBJ2-7
d_gene: TRBD2
abundance: NA
v_gene: TRBV7-8
CDR3nt: TGTGCCAGCAGCTTAGTAGGGTCTAGCGGGCAAGTCGAGCAGTACTTC
CDR3aa: CASSLVGSSGQVEQYF

j_gene: TRBJ2-1
d_gene: TRBD2
abundance: NA
v_gene: TRBV7-3
CDR3nt: TGTGCCAGCAGCCGGACTAGCGGGAGTTCCAATGAGCAGTTCTTC
CDR3aa: CASSRTSGSSNEQFF